Following are 3 T cell receptor beta chains from one sample sequenced in a study of cytomegalovirus exposure and HLA in healthy donors. The assay was immunoSEQ multiplex PCR, and TCRdb's table has in-frame clones only and misses some. The sample contains fewer than 150,000 clones, almost 90% of which appear only once. The specimen sequenced was PBMCs. The receptors derive from a man aged 25 to 45 in good health and CMV-seronegative.

Here the CDR3 reads CASSFETSGSSDTQYF. As DNA, the CDR3 is TGTGCCAGCAGTTTTGAAACTAGCGGGAGTTCGGATACGCAGTATTTT. J is TRBJ2-3 and V is TRBV6-5; 11 bases agree with TRBD2. J gave up 6 bases and V 4 bases, and 9 bases lay outside the gene matches. The CDR3 consists of 16 residues. The V gene's germline CDR1 is MNHEY and CDR2 SVGAGI.

The J gene is TRBJ2-1, the V gene TRBV11-2; D not certain. The germline V gene encodes CDR1 SGHAT and CDR2 FQNNGV. The CDR3 spans 14 residues. V was clipped by 4 bases and J by 9 bases, with 16 bases between them. CDR3 in amino acids: CASSSSLAPTEQFF. The CDR3 DNA sequence: TGTGCCAGCAGCTCCTCATTAGCCCCAACTGAGCAGTTCTTC.

This rearrangement joins TRBV6-4 to TRBJ2-4, with a tentative D call TRBD2 (5 bases). The V gene lost 3 bases and the J gene lost 10 bases, with 16 bases spanning the gap. Germline CDR1 is MRHNA and CDR2 is SNTAGT. The CDR3 has 14 amino acids. The DNA for the CDR3 is TGTGCCAGCAGTGAAGAGGGATCCAAAGGGATTCAGTACTTC. It encodes CASSEEGSKGIQYF.